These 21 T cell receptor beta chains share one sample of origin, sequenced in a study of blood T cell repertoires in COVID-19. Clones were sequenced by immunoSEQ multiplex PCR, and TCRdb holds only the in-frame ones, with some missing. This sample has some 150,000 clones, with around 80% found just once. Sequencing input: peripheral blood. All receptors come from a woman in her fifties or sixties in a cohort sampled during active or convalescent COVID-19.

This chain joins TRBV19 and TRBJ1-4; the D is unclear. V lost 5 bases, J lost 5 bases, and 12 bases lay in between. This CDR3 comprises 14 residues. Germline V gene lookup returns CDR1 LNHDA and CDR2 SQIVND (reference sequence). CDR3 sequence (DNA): TGTGCCAGTAGTGAACAGATTGGGAATGAAAAACTGTTTTTT. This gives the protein CASSEQIGNEKLFF.

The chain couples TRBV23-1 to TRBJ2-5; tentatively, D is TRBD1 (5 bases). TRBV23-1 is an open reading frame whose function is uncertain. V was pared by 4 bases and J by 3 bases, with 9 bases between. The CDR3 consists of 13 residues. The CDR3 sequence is CASSPRQKETQYF. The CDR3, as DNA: TGCGCCAGCAGTCCCAGACAGAAAGAGACCCAGTACTTC.

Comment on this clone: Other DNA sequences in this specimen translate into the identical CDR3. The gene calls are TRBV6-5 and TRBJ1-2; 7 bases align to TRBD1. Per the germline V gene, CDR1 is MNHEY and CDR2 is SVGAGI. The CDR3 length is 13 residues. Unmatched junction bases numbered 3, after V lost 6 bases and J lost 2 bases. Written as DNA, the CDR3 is TGTGCCAGCAGCAGACAGGGCAACTATGGCTACACCTTC. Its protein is CASSRQGNYGYTF.

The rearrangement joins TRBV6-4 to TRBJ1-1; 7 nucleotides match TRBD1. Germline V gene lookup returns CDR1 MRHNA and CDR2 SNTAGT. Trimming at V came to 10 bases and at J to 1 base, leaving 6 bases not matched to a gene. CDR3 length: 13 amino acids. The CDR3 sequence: CATRQGQNTEAFF. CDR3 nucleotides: TGTGCCACCCGACAGGGACAGAACACTGAAGCTTTCTTT.

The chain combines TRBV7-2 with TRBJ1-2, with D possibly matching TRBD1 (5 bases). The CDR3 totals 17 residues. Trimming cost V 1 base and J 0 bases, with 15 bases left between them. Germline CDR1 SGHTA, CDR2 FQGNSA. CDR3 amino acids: CASSLVGRGLANYGYTF. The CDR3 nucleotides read TGTGCCAGCAGCTTAGTCGGCCGGGGACTAGCTAACTATGGCTACACCTTC.

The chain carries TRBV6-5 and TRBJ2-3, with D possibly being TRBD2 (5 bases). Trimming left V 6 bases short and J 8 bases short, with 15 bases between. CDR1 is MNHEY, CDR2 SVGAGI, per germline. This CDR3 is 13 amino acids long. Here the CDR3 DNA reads TGTGCCAGCAGCCTTACTAGTGTCGGTACGCAGTATTTT. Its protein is CASSLTSVGTQYF.

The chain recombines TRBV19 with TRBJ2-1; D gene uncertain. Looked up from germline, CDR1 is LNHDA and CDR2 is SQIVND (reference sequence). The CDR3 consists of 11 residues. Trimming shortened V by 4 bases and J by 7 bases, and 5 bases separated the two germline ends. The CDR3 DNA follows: TGTGCCAGTAGTAACGGGAATGAGCAGTTCTTC. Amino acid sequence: CASSNGNEQFF.

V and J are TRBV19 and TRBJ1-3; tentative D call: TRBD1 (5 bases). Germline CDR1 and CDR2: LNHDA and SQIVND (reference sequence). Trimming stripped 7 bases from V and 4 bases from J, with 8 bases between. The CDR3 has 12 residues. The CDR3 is CASIGGGNTIYF. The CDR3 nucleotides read TGTGCCAGTATCGGGGGAGGAAACACCATATATTTT.

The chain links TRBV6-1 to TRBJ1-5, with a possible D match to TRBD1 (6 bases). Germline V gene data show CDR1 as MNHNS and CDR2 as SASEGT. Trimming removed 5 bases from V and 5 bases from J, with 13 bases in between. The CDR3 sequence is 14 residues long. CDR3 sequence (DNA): TGTGCCAGCAGTCCGACAGGCGCCCATCAGCCCCAGCATTTT. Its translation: CASSPTGAHQPQHF.

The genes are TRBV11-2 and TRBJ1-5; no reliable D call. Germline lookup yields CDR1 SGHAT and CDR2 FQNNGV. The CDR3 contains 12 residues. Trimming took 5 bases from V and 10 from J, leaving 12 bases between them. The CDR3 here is CASSTAVGPQHF. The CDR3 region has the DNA TGTGCCAGCAGCACGGCGGTTGGCCCCCAGCATTTT.

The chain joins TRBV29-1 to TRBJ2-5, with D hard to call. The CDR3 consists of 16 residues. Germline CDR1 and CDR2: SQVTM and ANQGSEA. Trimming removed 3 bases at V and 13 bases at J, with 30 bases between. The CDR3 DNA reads TGCAGCGTTGATCGTCGGGTCAGTTTTGTTCCCCAAGATGGGTACTTC. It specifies CSVDRRVSFVPQDGYF.

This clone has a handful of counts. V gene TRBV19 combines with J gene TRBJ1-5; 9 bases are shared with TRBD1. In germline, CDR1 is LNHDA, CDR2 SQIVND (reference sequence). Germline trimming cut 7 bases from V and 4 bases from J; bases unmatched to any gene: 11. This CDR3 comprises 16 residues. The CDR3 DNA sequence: TGTGCCAGTACCCCTCAGGACAGGGGTTGGAATCAGCCCCAGCATTTT. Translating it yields CASTPQDRGWNQPQHF. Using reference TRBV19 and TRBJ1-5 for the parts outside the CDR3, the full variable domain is DGGITQSPKYLFRKEGQNVTLSCEQNLNHDAMYWYRQDPGQGLRLIYYSQIVNDFQKGDIAEGYSVSREKKESFPLTVTSAQKNPTAFYLCASTPQDRGWNQPQHFGDGTRLSIL.

Here the CDR3 reads CASSLSPPQGRGQETQYF. The CDR3 nucleotides read TGTGCCAGCAGCCTTAGCCCGCCCCAGGGAAGGGGGCAAGAGACCCAGTACTTC. The chain couples TRBV9 to TRBJ2-5; D is perhaps TRBD1 (6 bases). The CDR3 spans 18 residues. Germline CDR1 SGDLS, CDR2 YYNGEE. The V end was cut by 4 bases, the J end by 2 bases, with 24 bases between.

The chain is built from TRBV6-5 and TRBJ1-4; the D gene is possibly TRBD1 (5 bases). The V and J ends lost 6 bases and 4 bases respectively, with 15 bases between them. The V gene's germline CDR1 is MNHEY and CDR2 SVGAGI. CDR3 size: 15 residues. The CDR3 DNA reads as TGTGCCAGCAGATCCGTCGACAGAGTTAATGAAAAACTGTTTTTT. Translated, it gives CASRSVDRVNEKLFF.

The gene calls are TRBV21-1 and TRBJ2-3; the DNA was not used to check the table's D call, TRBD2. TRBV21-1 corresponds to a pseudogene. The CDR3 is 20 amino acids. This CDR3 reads CASSGKMGLAGGNSTDTQYF. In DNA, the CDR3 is TGTGCCAGCAGCGGGAAAATGGGACTAGCGGGGGGGAATAGCACAGATACGCAGTATTTT.

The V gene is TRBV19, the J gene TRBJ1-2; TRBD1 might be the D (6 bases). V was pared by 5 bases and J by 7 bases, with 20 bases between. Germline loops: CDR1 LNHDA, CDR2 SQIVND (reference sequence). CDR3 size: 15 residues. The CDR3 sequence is CASSAPPTGYLGYTF. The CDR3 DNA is TGTGCCAGTAGTGCCCCGCCCACAGGGTACCTTGGCTACACCTTC.

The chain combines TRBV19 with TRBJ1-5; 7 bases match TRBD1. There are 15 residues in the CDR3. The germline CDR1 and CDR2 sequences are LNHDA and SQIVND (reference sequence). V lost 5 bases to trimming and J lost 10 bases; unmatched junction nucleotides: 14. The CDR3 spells CASSAGTAQSNPQHF. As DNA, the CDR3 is TGTGCCAGTAGTGCCGGGACAGCTCAATCAAACCCCCAGCATTTT.

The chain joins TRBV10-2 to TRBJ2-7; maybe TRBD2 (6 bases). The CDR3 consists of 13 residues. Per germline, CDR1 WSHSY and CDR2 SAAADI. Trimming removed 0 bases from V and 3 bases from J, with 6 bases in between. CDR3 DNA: TGCGCCAGCAGTGAGTCGACTAGCTACGAGCAGTACTTC. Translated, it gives CASSESTSYEQYF.

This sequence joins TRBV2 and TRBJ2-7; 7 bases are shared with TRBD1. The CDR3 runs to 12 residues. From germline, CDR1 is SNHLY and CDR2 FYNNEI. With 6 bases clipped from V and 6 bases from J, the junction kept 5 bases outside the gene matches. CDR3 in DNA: TGTGCCAGCAGATCCGACAGGGTCGAGCAGTACTTC. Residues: CASRSDRVEQYF.

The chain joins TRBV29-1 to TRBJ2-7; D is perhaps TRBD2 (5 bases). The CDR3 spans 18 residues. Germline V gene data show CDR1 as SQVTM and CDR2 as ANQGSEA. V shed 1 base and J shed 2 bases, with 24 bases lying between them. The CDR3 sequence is CSVEGIRREGMRAYEQYF. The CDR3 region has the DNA TGCAGCGTTGAAGGGATTCGGCGAGAGGGTATGAGGGCCTACGAGCAGTACTTC.

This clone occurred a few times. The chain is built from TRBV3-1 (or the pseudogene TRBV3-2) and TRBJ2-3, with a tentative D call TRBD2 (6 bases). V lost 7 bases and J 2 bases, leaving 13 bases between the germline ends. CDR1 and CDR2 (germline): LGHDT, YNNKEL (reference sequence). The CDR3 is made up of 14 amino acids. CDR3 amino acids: CASKGRQNTDTQYF. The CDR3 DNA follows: TGTGCCAGCAAAGGGAGGCAGAACACAGATACGCAGTATTTT.